Listed here are 15 T cell receptor beta chains from one sample, sequenced in a study of early stage breast cancer tumors. The table came from immunoSEQ multiplex PCR; TCRdb's copy has only in-frame clones and leaves some out. The data show fewer than 75,000 clones, 60% to 85% seen once. Material for sequencing was blood. Receptors were obtained from a person aged 30-39 years with breast cancer.

This clone was observed a handful of times. This chain joins TRBV7-9 and TRBJ2-4; 9 bases fit TRBD1. Per the germline V gene, CDR1 is SEHNR and CDR2 is FQNEAQ (reference sequence). Trimming removed 3 bases from V and 8 bases from J; junction bases left unmatched: 5. The CDR3 is made up of 14 amino acids. The CDR3 reads CASSFYRGLDIQYF. The CDR3 region has the DNA TGTGCCAGCAGCTTCTACAGGGGGCTCGACATTCAGTACTTC.

The rearrangement links TRBV6-4 to TRBJ2-1; 10 bases fit TRBD2. The CDR3 extends over 15 amino acids. The junction had 6 bases not matched to a gene; V was cut back by 6 bases and J by 4 bases. Looked up from germline, CDR1 is MRHNA and CDR2 is SNTAGT. The CDR3 DNA reads TGTGCCAGCAGCCGCACTAGCGGGGAGTACAATGAGCAGTTCTTC. Protein product: CASSRTSGEYNEQFF.

CDR3 sequence reads: CASSETGNQPQHF. For the CDR3, the DNA is TGCGCCAGCAGTGAGACAGGGAATCAGCCCCAGCATTTT. The V and J genes are TRBV10-2 and TRBJ1-5, with TRBD1 as a possible D gene (6 bases). The CDR3 length is 13 residues. V was pared by 2 bases and J by 4 bases, with 6 bases between. Germline lookup yields CDR1 WSHSY and CDR2 SAAADI.

The J gene is TRBJ2-3, the V gene TRBV7-8; possibly TRBD2 for D (6 bases). The length of the CDR3 is 16 residues. Germline V gene lookup returns CDR1 SGHVS and CDR2 FQNEAQ. Trimming shortened V by 1 base and J by 0 bases, and 11 bases separated the two germline ends. The CDR3 sequence: CASSLGGAISTDTQYF. DNA for the CDR3: TGTGCCAGCAGCTTAGGCGGGGCGATTAGCACAGATACGCAGTATTTT.

This clone is deemed large. The sample holds other DNA sequences that translate to the same CDR3. J is TRBJ2-7 and V is TRBV29-1; 10 bases align to TRBD2. The trim removed 7 bases at V and 4 bases at J, leaving 10 bases unmatched. Per germline, CDR1 SQVTM and CDR2 ANQGSEA. The CDR3 is 14 residues long. CDR3 nucleotides: TGCAGCGCCCTCGGAGCGGGAGGGCCGTACGAGCAGTACTTC. It yields the protein CSALGAGGPYEQYF.

A few counts support this clone. The chain joins TRBV7-9 to TRBJ1-1, with D unclear. The CDR3 sequence is 15 residues long. V was clipped by 3 bases and J by 4 bases, with 15 bases between them. Per germline, CDR1 SEHNR and CDR2 FQNEAQ (reference sequence). The CDR3 region is CASSLDGVRGTEAFF. The CDR3 DNA sequence: TGTGCCAGCAGCTTGGACGGGGTGAGAGGCACTGAAGCTTTCTTT.

This clone was counted a few times. V and J are TRBV11-2 and TRBJ1-6; D unclear. The CDR3 extends over 14 amino acids. Trimming removed 2 bases from V and 10 bases from J, with 12 bases in between. Looked up from germline, CDR1 is SGHAT and CDR2 is FQNNGV. CDR3 sequence: CASSLSGLESPLHF. As DNA, the CDR3 is TGTGCCAGCAGCTTATCGGGTTTAGAATCACCCCTCCACTTT.

This chain links TRBV19 with TRBJ1-2, with 9 bases lining up with TRBD1. V was pared by 5 bases and J by 4 bases, with 8 bases of the junction left unmatched. This CDR3 has 15 amino acids. Looked up from germline, CDR1 is LNHDA and CDR2 is SQIVND (reference sequence). The CDR3 DNA follows: TGTGCCAGTAGTGCGTGGACAGGGGAGGCCTATGGCTACACCTTC. Protein: CASSAWTGEAYGYTF.

This rearrangement joins TRBV4-3 to TRBJ1-1; D perhaps matches TRBD1 (6 bases). Trimming removed 0 bases from V and 11 bases from J, with 19 bases in between. Germline loops: CDR1 LGHNA, CDR2 YSLEER. This CDR3 spans 15 amino acids. The DNA for the CDR3 is TGCGCCAGCAGCCAAGATCATGGGGGGCGCAGGGACGCTTTCTTT. The encoded protein is CASSQDHGGRRDAFF.

This clone was recorded only once. The chain uses TRBV18 and TRBJ2-7; D uncertain. The CDR3 loop spans 16 amino acids. Germline V lookup: CDR1 KGHSH, CDR2 LQKENI. Between the trimmed V and J ends, which lost 3 bases and 2 bases, there was a span of 17 bases. The CDR3 protein is CASSPPSRPGAYEQYF. CDR3 nucleotides: TGTGCCAGCTCACCCCCCTCACGCCCTGGGGCCTACGAGCAGTACTTC.

This clone was seen a handful of times. The chain joins TRBV5-1 to TRBJ1-4; D is ambiguous. V lost 0 bases, J lost 6 bases, and 9 bases lay in between. From germline, CDR1 is SGHRS and CDR2 YFSETQ. CDR3 size: 14 residues. As DNA, the CDR3 is TGCGCCAGCAGCTTGGATGGATCGGATGAAAAACTGTTTTTT. It is translated as CASSLDGSDEKLFF.

This chain joins TRBV7-9 and TRBJ1-3, with D possibly matching TRBD1 (5 bases). The CDR3 covers 13 residues. Trimming removed 6 bases at V and 1 base at J, with 7 bases between. The V gene's germline CDR1 is SEHNR and CDR2 FQNEAQ (reference sequence). CDR3 nucleotides: TGTGCCAGCAGACGGGGGTCTGGAAACACCATATATTTT. It translates to CASRRGSGNTIYF.

V is TRBV9 and J is TRBJ2-3, with TRBD1 as a possible D gene (5 bases). V was trimmed by 4 bases and J by 2 bases, leaving 17 bases between them. Germline CDR1 is SGDLS and CDR2 is YYNGEE. The CDR3 has 16 amino acids. The CDR3 coding sequence is TGTGCCAGCAGCACCAGGGTCGGGCTCATCACAGATACGCAGTATTTT. It yields the protein CASSTRVGLITDTQYF.

The genes are TRBV27 and TRBJ2-7, with no clear D. The V end lost 8 bases, the J end lost 7 bases, and 9 bases lay between the germline ends. This CDR3 is 10 amino acids long. The germline V gene has CDR1 MNHEY and CDR2 SMNVEV (reference sequence). The CDR3 loop is CASGLVEQYF. CDR3 sequence (DNA): TGTGCCAGCGGCCTGGTGGAGCAGTACTTC.

The chain employs TRBV21-1 and TRBJ2-7; the D call TRBD2 from the table was never checked on the DNA. TRBV21-1 is a pseudogene. This CDR3 has 17 amino acids. CDR3 in amino acids: CASTKRGGRGGGYEQYF. Written as DNA, the CDR3 is TGTGCCAGCACCAAAAGGGGGGGCCGAGGAGGGGGCTACGAGCAGTACTTC.